This TCR beta chain was sequenced for a study of T cell repertoires in cytomegalovirus infection. TCRdb re-derived calls from the reads in MiXCR, one entry per CDR3 protein. The sample yields tens of thousands of distinct CDR3 sequences, 20% seen once. This CDR3 comprises 15 residues. Germline trimming cut 5 bases from V and 1 base from J; bases unmatched to any gene: 7. In germline, CDR1 is LNHNV, CDR2 YYDKDF (reference sequence). In the case of this clonotype: Its antigen is unknown.

Sequences were derived from CD8+ T cells from cultured PBMCs, sampled from culture after CMV antigen stimulation. The chain employs TRBV15 and TRBJ1-1; 7 nucleotides match TRBD1. The TCR originated in a human donor in good health (CMV status not recorded). Some clones in this sample may be carry-over from other donors' samples. DNA of the CDR3: TGTGCCACCAGCCCTCGGGACAGAACGAACACTGAAGCTTTCTTT. Translated: CATSPRDRTNTEAFF.